This is a list of T cell receptor beta chains from one sample in a study of cytomegalovirus exposure and HLA in healthy donors. TCRdb's table, derived via immunoSEQ multiplex PCR, lists solely in-frame clones and lacks some. The sample lists approximately 180,000 clones; over 60% were seen once. The sample comprised PBMCs. All receptors come from a man between 35 and 55 years old in good health and CMV-seropositive. Each CDR3 is given with its conserved first and last residue. Fields, in order: CDR3 DNA, CDR3 protein, V gene, J gene, clone size, D gene. A D gene is named only where the DNA matches it firmly. Size is stated for part of the rows, as once, few or many counts, or as a class when the clone is expanded.

TGTGCCAGCAGTTACACGGGAGCGTCGGCAAATGTGCAGTTCTTC	CASSYTGASANVQFF	TRBV6-7	TRBJ2-1	NA	NA
TGTGCCAGCAGCGTAGCGGGGAGTCATGAGCAGTTCTTC	CASSVAGSHEQFF	TRBV9	TRBJ2-1	once	NA
TGTGCCAGCAGCTCCCTAGTCGGACTAGCGGGCACCGGGGAGCTGTTTTTT	CASSSLVGLAGTGELFF	TRBV11-1	TRBJ2-2	NA	TRBD2
TGTGCCACCAGCCCGAGACAGTACTACGAGCAGTACTTC	CATSPRQYYEQYF	TRBV15	TRBJ2-7	few	NA
TGTGCCAGTAGTATGACAGGGTCCCACGAGCAGTACTTC	CASSMTGSHEQYF	TRBV19	TRBJ2-7	NA	TRBD1
TGTGCCAGCAGCCGACTCTTAACCAGCACAGATACGCAGTATTTT	CASSRLLTSTDTQYF	TRBV7-3	TRBJ2-3	NA	NA
TGTGCCAGCAGCTTAGTTTATCCTGGACACGACGCTCAGCCCCAGCATTTT	CASSLVYPGHDAQPQHF	TRBV7-9	TRBJ1-5	few	NA
TGTGCCAGCAGTGTCCTTCCGCGACAGGGGGGGATTGAGACCCAGTACTTC	CASSVLPRQGGIETQYF	TRBV25-1	TRBJ2-5	NA	TRBD1
TGTGCCAGTAGTATAGCGACGCAGGGGTGGAGGACTGAAGCCTTCTTT	CASSIATQGWRTEAFF	TRBV19	TRBJ1-1	NA	NA
TGCGCCAGCAGCTTGGTGGTAGCGGGAAGGCCAGGGGAGCAGTACTTC	CASSLVVAGRPGEQYF	TRBV5-1	TRBJ2-7	NA	TRBD2
TGTGCCAGCAGCTTTAAGGGTAGCGGGACCTACAATGAGCAGTTCTTC	CASSFKGSGTYNEQFF	TRBV5-6	TRBJ2-1	NA	TRBD2
TGTGCCAGCAGCCAATGGACTAGTTTCGAAGAGACCCAGTACTTC	CASSQWTSFEETQYF	TRBV11-3	TRBJ2-5	NA	TRBD2
TGTGCCAGCCAACCAGGGGCAGGGGTGAACACCATATATTTT	CASQPGAGVNTIYF	TRBV28	TRBJ1-3	NA	NA
TGCGCCAGCAGCTTGAATGGACTCTTAGTCAATGAGCAGTTCTTC	CASSLNGLLVNEQFF	TRBV5-1	TRBJ2-1	few	NA
TGCGCCAGCAGCCCGGACAGGGCTTCCGGAAACACCATATATTTT	CASSPDRASGNTIYF	TRBV5-1	TRBJ1-3	NA	TRBD1
TGCGCCAGCAGCTTGGCCCCGACAGGGGTAAGCTCCTACGAGCAGTACTTC	CASSLAPTGVSSYEQYF	TRBV5-1	TRBJ2-7	NA	TRBD1
TGTGCCTGGAGTGTATATTTTAAAAGCGATGAGCAGTTCTTC	CAWSVYFKSDEQFF	TRBV30	TRBJ2-1	once	NA
TGCGCCAGCAGCCAAGAACAGGCCTACGAGCAGTACTTC	CASSQEQAYEQYF	TRBV4-1	TRBJ2-7	NA	NA
TGTGCCAGCAGTTTAGGGAGTTTAGATACGCAGTATTTT	CASSLGSLDTQYF	TRBV27	TRBJ2-3	NA	NA
TGTGCCAGCAGCATCTCTAGCTTCGACAATGAGCAGTTCTTC	CASSISSFDNEQFF	TRBV13	TRBJ2-1	NA	NA
TGTGCCAGTAGTATATATAGATCCGTCTACAATGAGCAGTTCTTC	CASSIYRSVYNEQFF	TRBV19	TRBJ2-1	NA	NA
TGTGCCAGCAGCTTGTTCTCCAGGGAGACCCAGTACTTC	CASSLFSRETQYF	TRBV5-4	TRBJ2-5	NA	NA
TGTGCCAGCAGCTTTATAGGCTCGCGGGAGACCCAGTACTTC	CASSFIGSRETQYF	TRBV7-2	TRBJ2-5	NA	NA
TGCGCCAGCAGCTTGACTAGCGGGAGCCTAACAGATACGCAGTATTTT	CASSLTSGSLTDTQYF	TRBV5-1	TRBJ2-3	NA	TRBD2
TGTGCCAGCAGTTACCAGCGGAGCTCCTACGAGCAGTACTTC	CASSYQRSSYEQYF	TRBV6-5	TRBJ2-7	NA	NA
TGTGCCATCAATCGGGACAGGGAGAACACCGGGGAGCTGTTTTTT	CAINRDRENTGELFF	TRBV10-3	TRBJ2-2	NA	TRBD1
TGTGCCAGTAGCGCAGGCTACTCCTACGAGCAGTACTTC	CASSAGYSYEQYF	TRBV19	TRBJ2-7	NA	NA
TGCGCCAGCAGCTTGGCGGGGAGCACTGAAGCTTTCTTT	CASSLAGSTEAFF	TRBV5-1	TRBJ1-1	NA	NA
TGTGCCAGTTTCAACCCGGGGAACACCGGGGAGCTGTTTTTT	CASFNPGNTGELFF	TRBV28	TRBJ2-2	NA	NA
TGTGCCAGCACCACACCCCAGGGGATAAGGACTGAAGCTTTCTTT	CASTTPQGIRTEAFF	TRBV2	TRBJ1-1	NA	NA
TGCGCCAGCAGCTTGGCCCCCGGGACAGGGAATAACCATGAGCAGTTCTTC	CASSLAPGTGNNHEQFF	TRBV5-1	TRBJ2-1	NA	TRBD1
TGCGCCAGCAGCTTGGGGGGACTAGCGAACTACAATGAGCAGTTCTTC	CASSLGGLANYNEQFF	TRBV5-1	TRBJ2-1	NA	TRBD2
TGTGCCAGCAGCAGGGGACAGGGGGCGGGTACCGAAGCTTTCTTT	CASSRGQGAGTEAFF	TRBV5-4	TRBJ1-1	NA	TRBD1
TGCGCCAGCAGCCTGGGACGCCAAGCGGAGACCCAGTACTTC	CASSLGRQAETQYF	TRBV5-1	TRBJ2-5	NA	NA
TGCGCCAGCAGCTTGGGCCACCGGGATTTTTCTGGAAACACCATATATTTT	CASSLGHRDFSGNTIYF	TRBV5-1	TRBJ1-3	NA	NA
TGTGCCAGCAGCCAAACCCCGACAGGGTTAGGAAACACCATATATTTT	CASSQTPTGLGNTIYF	TRBV14	TRBJ1-3	NA	TRBD1
TGTGCCAGCAGCCAAGCGGGAGGGGGCACTTACGAGCAGTACTTC	CASSQAGGGTYEQYF	TRBV11-2	TRBJ2-7	NA	TRBD2
TGTGCCACCAGCAGAGCGGGACAGGGGAACGGCTACACCTTC	CATSRAGQGNGYTF	TRBV15	TRBJ1-2	NA	TRBD1
TGTGCCAGCAGTGACATAGCGGGAGCGGAACACAATGAGCAGTTCTTC	CASSDIAGAEHNEQFF	TRBV2	TRBJ2-1	NA	TRBD2
TGTGCCAGCTCCCGGATACTACAGGGTCCGAGCTCCTACGAGCAGTACTTC	CASSRILQGPSSYEQYF	TRBV18	TRBJ2-7	few	NA
TGTGCCAGCTCACCACCAGGGGGTTTCCAAGAGACCCAGTACTTC	CASSPPGGFQETQYF	TRBV18	TRBJ2-5	NA	NA
TGTGCCAGCAGCTTGGACAGCCGGCCTGGCTACACCTTC	CASSLDSRPGYTF	TRBV5-6	TRBJ1-2	NA	NA
TGTGCCACCACAGGGGATTACTACGAGCAGTACTTC	CATTGDYYEQYF	TRBV10-3	TRBJ2-7	NA	TRBD1
TGTGCCAGCAGTTTGTCCTACGGGACAGGGGGTAAGAACACTGAAGCTTTCTTT	CASSLSYGTGGKNTEAFF	TRBV28	TRBJ1-1	NA	TRBD1
TGCGCCAGCAGGGGGGGAGCCGTTGGCTACACCTTC	CASRGGAVGYTF	TRBV5-1	TRBJ1-2	NA	NA
TGTGCCAGCAGCCCAAGCGAATCTGGAAACACCATATATTTT	CASSPSESGNTIYF	TRBV7-3	TRBJ1-3	few	NA
TGTGCCAGCAGCCCGCTAGCGGGAAATAGCGGGGAGCTGTTTTTT	CASSPLAGNSGELFF	TRBV7-3	TRBJ2-2	once	TRBD2
TGTGCCAGCATGCGAGACAGGCCCCTACTTGACAATGAGCAGTTCTTC	CASMRDRPLLDNEQFF	TRBV2	TRBJ2-1	few	NA
TGTGCCAGCAGCTTTCCGGGACAGGGATTGTCCTACGAGCAGTACTTC	CASSFPGQGLSYEQYF	TRBV11-3	TRBJ2-7	NA	TRBD1
TGTGCCAGCAGCTCCCGTAGCGACAATGAGCAGTTCTTC	CASSSRSDNEQFF	TRBV7-3	TRBJ2-1	NA	NA
TGTGCCAGCTCAATCGACAGGGACTACAATGAGCAGTTCTTC	CASSIDRDYNEQFF	TRBV18	TRBJ2-1	NA	TRBD1
TGTGCCAGCAGCTTCTTAGGGGCCGGAACTGAAGCTTTCTTT	CASSFLGAGTEAFF	TRBV5-4	TRBJ1-1	NA	NA
TGCGCCAGCAGCTTAATGACTAGCGGAAATGAGCAGTTCTTC	CASSLMTSGNEQFF	TRBV5-1	TRBJ2-1	NA	TRBD2
TGTGCCAGCGGGGCATTCTACGAGCAGTACTTC	CASGAFYEQYF	TRBV28	TRBJ2-7	NA	NA
TGTGCCAGCAGCCCCCGGACAGGGGATGAGACCCAGTACTTC	CASSPRTGDETQYF	TRBV9	TRBJ2-5	NA	TRBD1
TGTGCCAGCAGTGAGTATAGGGACTCCCTCTATGGCTACACCTTC	CASSEYRDSLYGYTF	TRBV6-1	TRBJ1-2	NA	NA
TGTGCCAGCAGTGACCATTCTGAGCGGAGCCCTCCACGGACCCAGTACTTC	CASSDHSERSPPRTQYF	TRBV6-4	TRBJ2-5	NA	NA